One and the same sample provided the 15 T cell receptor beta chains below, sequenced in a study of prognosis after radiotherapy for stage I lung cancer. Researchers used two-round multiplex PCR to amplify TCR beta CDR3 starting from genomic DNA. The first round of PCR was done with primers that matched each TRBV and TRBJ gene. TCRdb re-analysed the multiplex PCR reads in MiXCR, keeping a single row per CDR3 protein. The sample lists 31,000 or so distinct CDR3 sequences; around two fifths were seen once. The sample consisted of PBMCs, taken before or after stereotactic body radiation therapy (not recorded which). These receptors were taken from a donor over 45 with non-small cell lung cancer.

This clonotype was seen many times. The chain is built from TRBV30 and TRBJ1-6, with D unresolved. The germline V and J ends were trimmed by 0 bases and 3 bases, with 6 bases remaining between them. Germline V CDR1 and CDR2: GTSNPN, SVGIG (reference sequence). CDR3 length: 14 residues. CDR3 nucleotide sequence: TGTGCCTGGAGTGTTGCCCTCTATAATTCACCCCTCCACTTT. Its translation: CAWSVALYNSPLHF.

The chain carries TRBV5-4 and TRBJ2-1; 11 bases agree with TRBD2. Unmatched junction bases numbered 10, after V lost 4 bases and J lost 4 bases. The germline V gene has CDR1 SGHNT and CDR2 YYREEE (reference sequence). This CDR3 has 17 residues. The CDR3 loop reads CASSPDPSGGNYNEQFF. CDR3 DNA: TGTGCCAGCAGCCCGGACCCTAGCGGGGGGAATTACAATGAGCAGTTCTTC.

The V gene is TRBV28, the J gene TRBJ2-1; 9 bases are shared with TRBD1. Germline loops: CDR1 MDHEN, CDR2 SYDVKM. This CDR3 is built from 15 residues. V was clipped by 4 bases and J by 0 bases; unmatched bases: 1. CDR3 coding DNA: TGTGCCAGCAGTTCGGGACAGGGCTCCTACAATGAGCAGTTCTTC. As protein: CASSSGQGSYNEQFF.

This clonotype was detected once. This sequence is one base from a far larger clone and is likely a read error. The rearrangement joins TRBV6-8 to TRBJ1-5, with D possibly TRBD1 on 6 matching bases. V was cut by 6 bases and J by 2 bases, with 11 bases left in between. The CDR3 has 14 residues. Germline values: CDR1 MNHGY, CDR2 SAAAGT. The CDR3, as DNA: TGTGCCAGCAGAACGGACAGTGGCAATCAGCCCCAGCATTTT. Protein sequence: CASRTDSGNQPQHF.

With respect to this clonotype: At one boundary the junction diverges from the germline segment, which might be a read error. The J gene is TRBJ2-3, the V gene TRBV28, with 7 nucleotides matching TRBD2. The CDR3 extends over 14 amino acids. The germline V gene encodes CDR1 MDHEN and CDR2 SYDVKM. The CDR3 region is CASRRGTTTDTQYF. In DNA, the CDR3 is TGTGCAAGCAGACGGGGGACTACCACAGATACGCAGTATTTT.

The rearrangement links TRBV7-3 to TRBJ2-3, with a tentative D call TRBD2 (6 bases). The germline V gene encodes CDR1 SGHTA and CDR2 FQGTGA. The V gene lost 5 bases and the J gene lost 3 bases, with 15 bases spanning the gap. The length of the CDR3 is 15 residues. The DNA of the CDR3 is TGTGCCAGCAGCCCGGGGGTGGCGGGGACAGATACGCAGTATTTT. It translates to CASSPGVAGTDTQYF.

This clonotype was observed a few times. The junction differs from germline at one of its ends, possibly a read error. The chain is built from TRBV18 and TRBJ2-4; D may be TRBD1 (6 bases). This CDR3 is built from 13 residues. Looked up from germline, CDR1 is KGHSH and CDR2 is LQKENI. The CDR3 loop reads CASSPNRDNTQYF. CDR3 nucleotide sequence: TGTGCCAGCTCACCAAACCGGGACAACACTCAGTACTTC.

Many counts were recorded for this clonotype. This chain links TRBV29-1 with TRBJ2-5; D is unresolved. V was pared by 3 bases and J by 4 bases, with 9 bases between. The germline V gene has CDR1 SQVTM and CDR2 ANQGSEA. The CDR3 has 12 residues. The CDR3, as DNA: TGCAGCGTTGATACAGCCCCAGAGACCCAGTACTTC. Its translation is CSVDTAPETQYF.

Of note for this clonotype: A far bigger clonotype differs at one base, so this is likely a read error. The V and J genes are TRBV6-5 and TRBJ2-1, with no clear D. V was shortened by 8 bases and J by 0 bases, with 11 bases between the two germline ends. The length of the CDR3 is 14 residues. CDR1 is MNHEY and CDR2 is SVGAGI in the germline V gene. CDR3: CASLVRSSYNEQFF. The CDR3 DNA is TGTGCCAGCCTGGTACGTAGCTCCTACAATGAGCAGTTCTTC.

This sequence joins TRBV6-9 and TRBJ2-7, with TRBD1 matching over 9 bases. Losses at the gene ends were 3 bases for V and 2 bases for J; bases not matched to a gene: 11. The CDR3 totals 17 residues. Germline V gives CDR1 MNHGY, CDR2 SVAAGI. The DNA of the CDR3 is TGTGCCAGCAGTTACTTGATTGGGGACAGGGATGCCTACGAGCAGTACTTC. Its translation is CASSYLIGDRDAYEQYF.

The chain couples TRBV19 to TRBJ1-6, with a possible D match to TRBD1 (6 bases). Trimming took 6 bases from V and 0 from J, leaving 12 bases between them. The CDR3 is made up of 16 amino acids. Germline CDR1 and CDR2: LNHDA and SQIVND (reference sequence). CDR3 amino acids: CASRLNRDSYNSPLHF. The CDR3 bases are TGTGCCAGTAGGCTCAACAGGGACTCCTATAATTCACCCCTCCACTTT.

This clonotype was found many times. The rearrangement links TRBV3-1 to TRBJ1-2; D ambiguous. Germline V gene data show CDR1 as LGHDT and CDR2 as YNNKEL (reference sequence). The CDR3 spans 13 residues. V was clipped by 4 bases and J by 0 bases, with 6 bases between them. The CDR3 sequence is CASSLTANYGYTF. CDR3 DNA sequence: TGTGCCAGCAGCCTAACAGCTAACTATGGCTACACCTTC.

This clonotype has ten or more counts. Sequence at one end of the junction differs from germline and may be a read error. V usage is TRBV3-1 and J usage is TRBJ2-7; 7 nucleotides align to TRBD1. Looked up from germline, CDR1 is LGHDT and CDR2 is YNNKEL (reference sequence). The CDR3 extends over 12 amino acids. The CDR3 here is CASSQEGGQPSF. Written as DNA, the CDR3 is TGTGCCAGCAGCCAAGAAGGGGGCCAGCCAAGCTTC.

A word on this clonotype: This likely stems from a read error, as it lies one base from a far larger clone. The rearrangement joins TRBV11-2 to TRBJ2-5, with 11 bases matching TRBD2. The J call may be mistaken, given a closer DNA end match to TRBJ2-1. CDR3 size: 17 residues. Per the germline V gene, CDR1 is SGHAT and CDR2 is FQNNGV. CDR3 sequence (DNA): TGTGACAGCAGCCCGCGACCCCCTAGCGGGAGGATCAATGAGCAGTTCTTC. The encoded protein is CDSSPRPPSGRINEQFF.

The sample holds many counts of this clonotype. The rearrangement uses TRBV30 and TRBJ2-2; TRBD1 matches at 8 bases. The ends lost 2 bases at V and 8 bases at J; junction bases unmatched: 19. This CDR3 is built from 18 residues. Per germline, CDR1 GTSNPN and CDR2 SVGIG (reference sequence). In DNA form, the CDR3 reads TGTGCCTGGAGTTCCGGGACAGGCCAGAACGGGTTTACTGGGGAGCTGTTTTTT. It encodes CAWSSGTGQNGFTGELFF. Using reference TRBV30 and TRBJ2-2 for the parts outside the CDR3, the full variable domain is SQTIHQWPATLVQPVGSPLSLECTVEGTSNPNLYWYRQAAGRGLQLLFYSVGIGQISSEVPQNLSASRPQDRQFILSSKKLLLSDSGFYLCAWSSGTGQNGFTGELFFGEGSRLTVL.